These 25 T cell receptor beta chains were sequenced from one sample in a study of T cell responses to AZD1222 COVID-19 vaccine. Sequenced by immunoSEQ multiplex PCR; TCRdb stores in-frame clones only, minus some. The sample shows 150,000 to 200,000 clones, 85% to 90% of them seen only once. The source was peripheral blood, collected on day 0 of AZD1222 vaccination. The receptor set was obtained from an adult in good health.

The rearrangement uses TRBV5-6 and TRBJ1-3, with no clear D. V was shortened by 0 bases and J by 4 bases, with 14 bases between the two germline ends. Germline V CDR1 and CDR2: SGHDT, YYEEEE. The CDR3 sequence is 16 residues long. The DNA for the CDR3 is TGTGCCAGCAGCTTGGTATCCGGGATCGTGGGAAACACCATATATTTT. This translates into CASSLVSGIVGNTIYF.

This chain joins TRBV28 and TRBJ1-4; D is perhaps TRBD1 (5 bases). The length of the CDR3 is 12 residues. V was pared by 8 bases and J by 8 bases, with 12 bases between. Germline CDR1 reads MDHEN; CDR2 reads SYDVKM. The CDR3 reads CASGTPGEKLFF. CDR3 DNA: TGTGCCAGCGGGACGCCGGGAGAAAAACTGTTTTTT.

The chain recombines TRBV27 with TRBJ1-1, with D perhaps TRBD1 (6 bases). The CDR3 spans 15 residues. CDR1 is MNHEY, CDR2 SMNVEV, per germline (reference sequence). V lost 3 bases, J lost 0 bases, and 11 bases lay in between. The CDR3 DNA sequence: TGTGCCAGCAGTTTTCATCAGGGGATGAACACTGAAGCTTTCTTT. Its translation is CASSFHQGMNTEAFF.

The genes are TRBV4-1 and TRBJ2-7; 10 nucleotides align to TRBD2. CDR1 and CDR2 from the germline V gene are MGHRA and YSYEKL. This CDR3 is 15 amino acids long. The ends lost 6 bases at V and 4 bases at J; junction bases unmatched: 9. The DNA for the CDR3 is TGCGCCAGCAGTCCCACCCCTAGCGGGGGATACGAGCAGTACTTC. Translated, it gives CASSPTPSGGYEQYF.

The gene calls are TRBV1 and TRBJ1-1. TRBV1 is marked as a pseudogene. The CDR3 loop spans 17 amino acids. The CDR3 loop is CTSSQEGETTWNTEAFF. The CDR3 bases are TGCACCAGCAGCCAAGAAGGCGAGACTACCTGGAACACTGAAGCTTTCTTT.

CDR3 nucleotide sequence: TGCAGTGCTAGTCGCGGGATTGGGGACACTGAAGCTTTCTTT. It translates to CSASRGIGDTEAFF. The rearrangement links TRBV20-1 to TRBJ1-1, with D unresolved. The CDR3 spans 14 residues. The ends were cut back, 3 bases at V and 3 bases at J, with 14 bases in the middle. Looked up from germline, CDR1 is DFQATT and CDR2 is SNEGSKA (reference sequence).

The chain couples TRBV11-2 to TRBJ2-1; D perhaps matches TRBD2 (5 bases). This CDR3 has 14 residues. The germline V and J ends were trimmed by 0 bases and 8 bases, with 11 bases remaining between them. From germline, CDR1 is SGHAT and CDR2 FQNNGV. This chain's CDR3 is CASSLEFGVDEQFF. The CDR3 DNA reads TGTGCCAGCAGCTTAGAATTCGGGGTAGATGAGCAGTTCTTC.

The V gene is TRBV18, the J gene TRBJ2-5; 10 positions match TRBD2. Germline assignment: CDR1 KGHSH and CDR2 LQKENI. The V gene end was trimmed by 2 bases and the J gene end by 4 bases; junction bases not matched to a gene: 4. The CDR3 sequence is 15 residues long. Here the CDR3 reads CASSPRTSGLETQYF. CDR3 sequence (DNA): TGTGCCAGCTCACCAAGGACTAGCGGACTAGAGACCCAGTACTTC.

This chain connects TRBV28 to TRBJ1-2; D remains unclear. This CDR3 has 12 residues. Germline V gene lookup returns CDR1 MDHEN and CDR2 SYDVKM. V gave up 5 bases and J gave up 5 bases, with 9 bases separating them. Here the CDR3 reads CASSPFLYGYTF. As DNA, the CDR3 is TGTGCCAGCAGTCCTTTTTTATATGGCTACACCTTC.

The V gene is TRBV27, the J gene TRBJ2-1, with 10 bases that match TRBD2. The CDR3 is 15 residues long. J lost 3 bases, V lost 5 bases, and 4 bases had no gene match. Germline V lookup: CDR1 MNHEY, CDR2 SMNVEV (reference sequence). The CDR3 DNA follows: TGTGCCAGCAGTATAGCGGGAGGAGGCTACAATGAGCAGTTCTTC. Residues: CASSIAGGGYNEQFF.

This clone occurred a few times. V usage is TRBV19 and J usage is TRBJ1-6, with TRBD1 as a possible D gene (6 bases). This CDR3 is built from 14 residues. Germline V gene sequence: CDR1 LNHDA, CDR2 SQIVND (reference sequence). V was trimmed by 10 bases and J by 7 bases, leaving 17 bases between them. The CDR3 coding sequence is TGTGCCACTATGGAGGGACATCAAAATTCACCCCTCCACTTT. It specifies CATMEGHQNSPLHF.

This chain connects TRBV14 to TRBJ2-3, with D possibly TRBD2 on 6 matching bases. Deletions cut 1 base from V and 2 bases from J, with 13 bases between. The CDR3 runs to 16 residues. Looked up from germline, CDR1 is SGHDN and CDR2 is FVKESK. The CDR3 DNA reads TGTGCCAGCAGCCAAGGGGGGGTTTTCGACACAGATACGCAGTATTTT. This gives the protein CASSQGGVFDTDTQYF.

V is TRBV7-2 and J is TRBJ2-3; D is undetermined. Looked up from germline, CDR1 is SGHTA and CDR2 is FQGNSA. Trimming shortened V by 1 base and J by 2 bases, and 7 bases separated the two germline ends. The CDR3 runs to 14 residues. This CDR3 is CASSLGPNTDTQYF. CDR3 bases: TGTGCCAGCAGCTTAGGGCCCAACACAGATACGCAGTATTTT.

The chain couples TRBV18 to TRBJ2-2; TRBD1 matches 7 bases. Germline assignment: CDR1 KGHSH and CDR2 LQKENI. The CDR3 runs 16 residues. V shed 3 bases, J shed 1 base, and the junction held 5 bases outside the gene matches. This CDR3 reads CASSPPGQWNTGELFF. CDR3 in DNA: TGTGCCAGCTCACCCCCGGGACAGTGGAACACCGGGGAGCTGTTTTTT.

The chain carries TRBV28 and TRBJ1-1, with 10 bases identical to TRBD1. The V segment lost 7 bases and the J segment 13 bases; nucleotides outside the gene matches: 9. Looked up from germline, CDR1 is MDHEN and CDR2 is SYDVKM. The CDR3 extends over 12 amino acids. The CDR3 loop is CASTRGDRGGFF. In nucleotides, the CDR3 is TGTGCCAGCACCCGAGGGGACAGGGGAGGTTTCTTT.

The chain has TRBV30 and TRBJ1-4; maybe TRBD1 (6 bases). The ends were cut back, 4 bases at V and 0 bases at J, with 12 bases in the middle. Per germline, CDR1 GTSNPN and CDR2 SVGIG (reference sequence). CDR3 size: 15 residues. CDR3 sequence reads: CAWKRGGATNEKLFF. In nucleotides, the CDR3 is TGTGCCTGGAAAAGGGGGGGAGCAACTAATGAAAAACTGTTTTTT.

The gene calls are TRBV2 and TRBJ1-2; D perhaps matches TRBD1 (5 bases). Between the trimmed V and J ends, which lost 6 bases and 0 bases, there was a span of 14 bases. Per germline, CDR1 SNHLY and CDR2 FYNNEI. CDR3 length: 15 residues. The CDR3 is CASSRQTTANYGYTF. As DNA, the CDR3 is TGTGCCAGCAGCAGACAGACGACTGCTAACTATGGCTACACCTTC. Full variable domain (rest looked up from reference TRBV2 and TRBJ1-2): EPEVTQTPSHQVTQMGQEVILRCVPISNHLYFYWYRQILGQKVEFLVSFYNNEISEKSEIFDDQFSVERPDGSNFTLKIRSTKLEDSAMYFCASSRQTTANYGYTFGSGTRLTVV.

The table lists this clone with a count of one. The chain is built from TRBV24-1 and TRBJ2-1; TRBD2 matches 12 bases. The CDR3 contains 17 residues. The ends lost 2 bases at V and 7 bases at J; junction bases unmatched: 8. CDR1 KGHDR and CDR2 SFDVKD come from the germline V gene. CDR3: CATSDSQLAGGMNEQFF. In nucleotides, the CDR3 is TGTGCCACCAGTGATTCCCAACTAGCGGGAGGTATGAATGAGCAGTTCTTC.

On this clone: Germline is not matched at one junction end, which may reflect a read error. The chain has TRBV18 and TRBJ1-4, with 8 bases fitting TRBD1. Germline V lookup: CDR1 KGHSH, CDR2 LQKENI. The CDR3 covers 15 residues. The CDR3 spells CASSSPGGSNEKLFF. CDR3 in DNA: TGTGCCAGCTCATCACCAGGGGGCTCTAATGAAAAACTGTTTTTT.

This clone is a singleton in its sample. The chain joins TRBV7-3 to TRBJ2-3; D possibly corresponds to TRBD2 (5 bases). CDR1 is SGHTA, CDR2 FQGTGA, per germline. V lost 0 bases, J lost 1 base, and 14 bases lay in between. The CDR3 totals 17 residues. The CDR3 nucleotides read TGTGCCAGCAGCTTAACCCACGGGAATCGGGGCACAGATACGCAGTATTTT. Translated, it gives CASSLTHGNRGTDTQYF.

The chain combines TRBV6-6 with TRBJ2-5; 7 bases map to TRBD2. CDR1 and CDR2 (germline): MNHNY, SVGAGI (reference sequence). The CDR3 consists of 15 residues. Losses at the gene ends were 2 bases for V and 5 bases for J; bases not matched to a gene: 8. In DNA form, the CDR3 reads TGTGCCAGCAGTTACCGCGGCGGGAGAGAGGAGACCCAGTACTTC. Translated: CASSYRGGREETQYF.

The chain is built from TRBV14 and TRBJ1-6; 7 bases match TRBD1. Unmatched junction bases numbered 3, after V lost 6 bases and J lost 4 bases. This CDR3 is 14 amino acids long. The germline V gene has CDR1 SGHDN and CDR2 FVKESK. In DNA form, the CDR3 reads TGTGCCAGCAGTCGGACAGGATATAATTCACCCCTCCACTTT. This codes for CASSRTGYNSPLHF.

This clone has a handful of counts. This chain connects TRBV27 to TRBJ2-7; 8 nucleotides agree with TRBD2. The CDR3 totals 16 residues. Germline V gene sequence: CDR1 MNHEY, CDR2 SMNVEV (reference sequence). The junction had 12 bases not matched to a gene; V was cut back by 6 bases and J by 2 bases. CDR3 sequence: CASRSRGSGETYEQYF. CDR3 DNA: TGTGCCAGCAGATCCAGGGGTAGCGGGGAGACCTACGAGCAGTACTTC.

The genes are TRBV6-6 and TRBJ1-3, with D tentatively TRBD1 (5 bases). From germline, CDR1 is MNHNY and CDR2 SVGAGI (reference sequence). CDR3 length: 16 amino acids. V shed 5 bases and J shed 1 base, with 15 bases lying between them. For the CDR3, the DNA is TGTGCCAGCAGTCGAATCAGGGCCCAGTCTGGAAACACCATATATTTT. It specifies CASSRIRAQSGNTIYF.

The V call is TRBV18, the J call TRBJ1-6, with TRBD1 matching over 8 bases. Germline V gene data show CDR1 as KGHSH and CDR2 as LQKENI. Losses at the gene ends were 3 bases for V and 5 bases for J; bases not matched to a gene: 3. The CDR3 is 15 amino acids. The CDR3 DNA is TGTGCCAGCTCACCCGGGACAGGAAATAATTCACCCCTCCACTTT. Translating it yields CASSPGTGNNSPLHF.